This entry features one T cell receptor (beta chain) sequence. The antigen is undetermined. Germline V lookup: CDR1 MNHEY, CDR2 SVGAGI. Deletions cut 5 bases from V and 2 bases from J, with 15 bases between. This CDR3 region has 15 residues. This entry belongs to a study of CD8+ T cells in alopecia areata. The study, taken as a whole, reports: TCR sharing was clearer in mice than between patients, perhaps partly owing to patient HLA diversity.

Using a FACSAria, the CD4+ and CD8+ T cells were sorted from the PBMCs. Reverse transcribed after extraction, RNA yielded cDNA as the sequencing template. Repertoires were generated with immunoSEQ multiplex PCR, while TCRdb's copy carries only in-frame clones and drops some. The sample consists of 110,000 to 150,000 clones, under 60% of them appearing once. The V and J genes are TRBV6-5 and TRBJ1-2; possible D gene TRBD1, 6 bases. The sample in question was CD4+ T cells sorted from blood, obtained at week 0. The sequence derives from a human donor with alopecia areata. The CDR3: CASSPTGARNYGYTF. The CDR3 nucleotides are TGTGCCAGCAGTCCAACGGGGGCGCGGAACTATGGCTACACCTTC.